This entry lists 13 T cell receptor beta chains sequenced from one sample in a study of response to subunit inactivated influenza vaccine. TCRdb processed the RT-PCR reads anew with MiXCR; each CDR3 protein has one entry. The sample includes 550,000 to 650,000 distinct CDR3 sequences, 12% of them seen just once. The material sequenced was PBMCs from blood, taken on the day of vaccination. These receptors all stem from a middle-aged man who received an inactivated influenza vaccine.

This clonotype was seen a handful of times. This chain links TRBV6-1 with TRBJ2-3; the match to TRBD2 covers 7 bases. Germline V gene data show CDR1 as MNHNS and CDR2 as SASEGT. V dropped 6 bases and J dropped 5; count of bases not matched to a gene: 11. The CDR3 spans 15 residues. CDR3 protein: CASRRHGLAGDTQYF. In DNA, the CDR3 is TGTGCCAGCAGGCGACATGGTTTAGCGGGAGATACGCAGTATTTT.

This sequence joins TRBV7-8 and TRBJ2-5; a possible D gene is TRBD1 (6 bases). There are 15 residues in the CDR3. Germline CDR1 is SGHVS and CDR2 is FQNEAQ. With 4 bases removed from V and 2 bases from J, the gap between germline ends came to 14 bases. CDR3 residues: CASSSGTGRQETQYF. CDR3 in DNA: TGTGCCAGCAGCTCCGGAACAGGGAGACAAGAGACCCAGTACTTC.

This clonotype was detected many times. The rearrangement links TRBV12-3 or TRBV12-4 to TRBJ2-7; 9 nucleotides match TRBD1. The junction had 13 bases not matched to a gene; V was cut back by 6 bases and J by 4 bases. The CDR3 runs to 16 residues. CDR3 sequence: CASSPATGTGLYEQYF. In DNA, the CDR3 is TGTGCCAGCAGCCCGGCGACCGGGACAGGGTTATACGAGCAGTACTTC.

The chain couples TRBV30 to TRBJ2-1; D might be TRBD1 (6 bases). The V gene lost 4 bases and the J gene lost 7 bases, with 17 bases spanning the gap. The CDR3 totals 14 residues. Looked up from germline, CDR1 is GTSNPN and CDR2 is SVGIG (reference sequence). CDR3 region: CAWNDRPVRNEQFF. The CDR3 nucleotides are TGTGCCTGGAATGACAGGCCGGTAAGGAATGAGCAGTTCTTC.

Ten or more counts support this clonotype. The J gene is TRBJ1-5, the V gene TRBV20-1; perhaps TRBD1 as D (6 bases). The CDR3 totals 14 residues. The germline gives CDR1 DFQATT, CDR2 SNEGSKA (reference sequence). V was trimmed by 2 bases and J by 5 bases, leaving 13 bases between them. CDR3 in amino acids: CSARPHRDYQPQHF. CDR3 sequence (DNA): TGCAGTGCTAGACCACACAGGGACTATCAGCCCCAGCATTTT.

This clonotype was seen at least ten times. The chain employs TRBV29-1 and TRBJ2-1, with a possible D match to TRBD2 (6 bases). Germline V lookup: CDR1 SQVTM, CDR2 ANQGSEA. V was trimmed by 8 bases and J by 5 bases, leaving 16 bases between them. The length of the CDR3 is 13 residues. The CDR3 nucleotides are TGCAGCATCAAGGGACTCTTCAACAATGAGCAGTTCTTC. Translating gives CSIKGLFNNEQFF.

This clonotype was detected a few times. For the CDR3, the DNA is TGCAGCGTTGCCGGGCAGCCACGGAACACTGAAGCTTTCTTT. Protein sequence: CSVAGQPRNTEAFF. The chain links TRBV29-1 to TRBJ1-1; no firm D call. Deletions cut 4 bases from V and 1 base from J, with 13 bases between. Germline CDR1 SQVTM, CDR2 ANQGSEA. This CDR3 has 14 residues.

In this sample, this clonotype turned up many times. The V and J genes are TRBV29-1 and TRBJ2-1; D possibly corresponds to TRBD2 (6 bases). Trimming took off 4 bases at V and 4 bases at J, with 8 bases between the two ends. The CDR3 runs to 12 residues. CDR1 and CDR2 (germline): SQVTM, ANQGSEA. CDR3 protein: CSVGRGYNEQFF. The CDR3 nucleotides are TGCAGCGTTGGTCGGGGGTACAATGAGCAGTTCTTC.

The chain is built from TRBV27 and TRBJ2-7, with 7 bases fitting TRBD1. The CDR3 loop spans 14 amino acids. The junction had 8 bases not matched to a gene; V was cut back by 4 bases and J by 5 bases. From germline, CDR1 is MNHEY and CDR2 SMNVEV (reference sequence). CDR3 DNA sequence: TGTGCCAGCAGTTCAGACAGGGTAGGCCACGAGCAGTACTTC. Protein: CASSSDRVGHEQYF.

This clonotype was found many times. CDR3 nucleotides: TGTGCCAGCAGTTGGGGGCAGGATACGCAGTATTTT. Translating it yields CASSWGQDTQYF. The chain is built from TRBV25-1 and TRBJ2-3; possibly TRBD1 for D (6 bases). Per the germline V gene, CDR1 is MGHDK and CDR2 is SYGVNS. The ends were cut back, 5 bases at V and 6 bases at J, with 9 bases in the middle. This CDR3 is 12 amino acids long.

The V and J genes are TRBV18 and TRBJ1-3; D gene unclear. The CDR3 is 15 residues long. CDR1 and CDR2 from the germline V gene are KGHSH and LQKENI. Trimming took 0 bases from V and 2 from J, leaving 8 bases between them. In DNA, the CDR3 is TGTGCCAGCTCACCACCAGCGCCAACTGGAAACACCATATATTTT. Translating gives CASSPPAPTGNTIYF.

The V call is TRBV12-3 or TRBV12-4, the J call TRBJ2-2; 7 bases are a match to TRBD1. The V and J ends lost 9 bases and 7 bases, in that order; junction bases with no gene match: 5. The CDR3 has 12 amino acids. The CDR3 nucleotides read TGTGCCAGTAGGGGGCTGGTCGGGGAGCTGTTTTTT. It codes for CASRGLVGELFF.

The chain uses TRBV4-3 and TRBJ2-5; maybe TRBD1 (5 bases). Germline V gene lookup returns CDR1 LGHNA and CDR2 YSLEER. This CDR3 is built from 16 residues. V lost 4 bases, J lost 2 bases, and 17 bases lay in between. The CDR3 DNA is TGCGCCAGCAGCCGCCGATCGCGTCAGGGTCAAGAGACCCAGTACTTC. Amino acid sequence: CASSRRSRQGQETQYF.